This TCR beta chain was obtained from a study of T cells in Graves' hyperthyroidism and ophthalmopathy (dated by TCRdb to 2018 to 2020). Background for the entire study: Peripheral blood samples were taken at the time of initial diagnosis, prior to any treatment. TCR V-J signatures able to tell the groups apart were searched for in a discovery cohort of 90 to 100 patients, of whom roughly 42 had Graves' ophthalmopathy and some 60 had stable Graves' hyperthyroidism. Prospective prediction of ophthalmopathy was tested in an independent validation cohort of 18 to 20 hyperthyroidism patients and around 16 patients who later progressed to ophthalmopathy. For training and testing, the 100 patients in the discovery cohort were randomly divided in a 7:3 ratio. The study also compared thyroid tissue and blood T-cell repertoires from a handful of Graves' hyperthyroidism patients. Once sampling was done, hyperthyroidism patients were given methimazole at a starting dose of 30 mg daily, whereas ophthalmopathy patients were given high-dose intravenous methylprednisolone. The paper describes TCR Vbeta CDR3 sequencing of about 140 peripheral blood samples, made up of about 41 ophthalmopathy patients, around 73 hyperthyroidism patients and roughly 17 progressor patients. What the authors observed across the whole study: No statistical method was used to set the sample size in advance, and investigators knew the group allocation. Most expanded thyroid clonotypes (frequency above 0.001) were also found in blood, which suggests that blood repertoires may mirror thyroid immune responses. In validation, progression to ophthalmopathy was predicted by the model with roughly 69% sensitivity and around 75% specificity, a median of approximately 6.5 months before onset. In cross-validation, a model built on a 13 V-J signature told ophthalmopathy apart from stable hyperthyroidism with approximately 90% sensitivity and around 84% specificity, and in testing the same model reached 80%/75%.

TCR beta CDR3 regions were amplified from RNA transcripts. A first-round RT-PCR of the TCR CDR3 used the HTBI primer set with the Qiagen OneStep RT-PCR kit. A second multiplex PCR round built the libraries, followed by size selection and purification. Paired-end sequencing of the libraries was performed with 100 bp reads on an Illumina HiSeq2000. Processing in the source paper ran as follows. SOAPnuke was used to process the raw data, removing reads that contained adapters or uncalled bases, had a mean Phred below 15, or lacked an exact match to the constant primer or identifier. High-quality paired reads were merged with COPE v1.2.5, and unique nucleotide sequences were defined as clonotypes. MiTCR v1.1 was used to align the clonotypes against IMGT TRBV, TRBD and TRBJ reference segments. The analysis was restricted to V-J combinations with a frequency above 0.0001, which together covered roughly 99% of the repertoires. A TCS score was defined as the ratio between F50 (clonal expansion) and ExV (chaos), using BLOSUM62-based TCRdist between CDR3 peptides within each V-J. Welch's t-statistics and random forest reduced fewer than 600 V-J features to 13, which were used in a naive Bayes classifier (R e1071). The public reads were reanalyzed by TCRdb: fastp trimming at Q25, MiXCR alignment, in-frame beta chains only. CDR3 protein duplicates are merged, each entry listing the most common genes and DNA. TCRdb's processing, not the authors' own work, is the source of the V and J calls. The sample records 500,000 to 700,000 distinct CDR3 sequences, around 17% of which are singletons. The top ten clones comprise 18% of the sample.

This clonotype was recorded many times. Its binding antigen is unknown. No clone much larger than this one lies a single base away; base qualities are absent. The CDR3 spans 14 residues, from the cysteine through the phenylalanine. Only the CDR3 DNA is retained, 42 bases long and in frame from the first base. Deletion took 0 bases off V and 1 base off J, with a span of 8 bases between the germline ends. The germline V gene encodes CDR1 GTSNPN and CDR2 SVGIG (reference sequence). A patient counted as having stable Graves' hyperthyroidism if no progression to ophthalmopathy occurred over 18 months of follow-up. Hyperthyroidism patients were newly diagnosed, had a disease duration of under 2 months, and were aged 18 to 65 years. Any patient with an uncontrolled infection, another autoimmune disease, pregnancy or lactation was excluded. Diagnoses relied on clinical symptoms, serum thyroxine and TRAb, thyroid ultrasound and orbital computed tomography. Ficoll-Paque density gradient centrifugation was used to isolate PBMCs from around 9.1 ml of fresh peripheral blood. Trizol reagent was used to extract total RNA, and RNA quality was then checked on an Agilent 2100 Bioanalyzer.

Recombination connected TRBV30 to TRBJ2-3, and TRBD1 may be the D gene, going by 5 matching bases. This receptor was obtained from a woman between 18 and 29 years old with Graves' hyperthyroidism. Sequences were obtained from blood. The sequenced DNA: TGTGCCTGGAGTGTACAAGGGGGCACAGATACGCAGTATTTT. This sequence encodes CAWSVQGGTDTQYF.